A single sample is the source of the 28 T cell receptor beta chains below, sequenced in a study of cytomegalovirus exposure and HLA in healthy donors. 60 Vbeta and 13 Jbeta primers were used in PCR. Assay: immunoSEQ multiplex PCR; the TCRdb copy retains only in-frame clones and omits some. The sample holds about 200,000 clones. Sequenced material: PBMCs. These TCRs come from a boy between 10 and 17 years old in good health and CMV-seronegative.

The chain links TRBV29-1 to TRBJ2-5, with TRBD2 matching 9 bases. This CDR3 spans 15 amino acids. Losses at the gene ends were 3 bases for V and 2 bases for J; bases not matched to a gene: 7. Germline CDR1 and CDR2: SQVTM and ANQGSEA. CDR3 sequence (DNA): TGCAGCGTTGAGGGGACTAGCCAGGGTCAAGAGACCCAGTACTTC. This sequence encodes CSVEGTSQGQETQYF.

The genes are TRBV7-2 and TRBJ2-5, with 9 bases matching TRBD2. Trimming at V came to 4 bases and at J to 5 bases, leaving 5 bases not matched to a gene. This CDR3 spans 14 amino acids. Germline CDR1 is SGHTA and CDR2 is FQGNSA. The CDR3 DNA reads TGTGCCAGCAGCTCCCGGACTAGCGCCGAGACCCAGTACTTC. Translated: CASSSRTSAETQYF.

The rearrangement uses TRBV7-8 and TRBJ1-4; tentatively, D is TRBD1 (5 bases). The V end was cut by 7 bases, the J end by 6 bases, with 18 bases between. In germline, CDR1 is SGHVS, CDR2 FQNEAQ. The CDR3 runs 15 residues. The CDR3 reads CASTLLGGPDEKLFF. The CDR3, as DNA: TGTGCCAGCACCCTACTGGGGGGACCGGATGAAAAACTGTTTTTT.

The V gene is TRBV9, the J gene TRBJ1-4, with no clear D. There are 15 residues in the CDR3. Germline values: CDR1 SGDLS, CDR2 YYNGEE. V was shortened by 3 bases and J by 5 bases, with 14 bases between the two germline ends. The DNA of the CDR3 is TGTGCCAGCAGCGCCCGAGGGCGGATGAATGAAAAACTGTTTTTT. Encoded protein: CASSARGRMNEKLFF.

DNA for the CDR3: TGTGCCTGGAGTAAGGGGTTCGAGCAGTACTTC. It specifies CAWSKGFEQYF. The rearrangement uses TRBV30 and TRBJ2-7; D perhaps matches TRBD1 (5 bases). The V end was cut by 2 bases, the J end by 6 bases, with 8 bases between. Germline V gene lookup returns CDR1 GTSNPN and CDR2 SVGIG (reference sequence). The CDR3 is made up of 11 amino acids.

The V and J genes are TRBV30 and TRBJ1-1, with D perhaps TRBD1 (5 bases). CDR3 length: 13 amino acids. Trimming pared 3 bases from V and 9 bases from J, leaving 17 bases between. The germline V gene has CDR1 GTSNPN and CDR2 SVGIG (reference sequence). DNA of the CDR3: TGTGCCTGGAGCCCCATGAGGAGGGGCCAAGCTTTCTTT. This sequence encodes CAWSPMRRGQAFF.

The chain is built from TRBV5-4 and TRBJ2-1; maybe TRBD2 (5 bases). CDR3 length: 15 amino acids. Germline V CDR1 and CDR2: SGHNT, YYREEE (reference sequence). V was pared by 0 bases and J by 9 bases, with 16 bases between. In DNA form, the CDR3 reads TGTGCCAGCAGCTTGGGATTTCCGGGGAGCAGTGAGCAGTTCTTC. Amino acids: CASSLGFPGSSEQFF.

The rearrangement uses TRBV20-1 and TRBJ2-5; D uncertain. Per the germline V gene, CDR1 is DFQATT and CDR2 is SNEGSKA (reference sequence). This CDR3 is built from 11 residues. CDR3 loop: CRTGPEKTQYF. DNA for the CDR3: TGCAGGACGGGTCCTGAGAAGACCCAGTACTTC.

CDR3 region: CAVPSGGANTGELFF. CDR3 DNA sequence: TGTGCCGTACCTAGCGGGGGGGCAAACACCGGGGAGCTGTTTTTT. The J gene is TRBJ2-2, the V gene TRBV2, with 12 bases fitting TRBD2. Per germline, CDR1 SNHLY and CDR2 FYNNEI. The CDR3 sequence is 15 residues long. V trimming: 11 bases; J trimming: 2 bases; junction bases outside the gene matches: 6.

The chain recombines TRBV9 with TRBJ1-3; possible D gene TRBD1, 6 bases. CDR1 SGDLS and CDR2 YYNGEE come from the germline V gene. V lost 0 bases and J lost 4, with 14 bases in between. The CDR3 sequence is 16 residues long. The CDR3 nucleotides are TGTGCCAGCAGCGTAGGCCAGGGGTCTACCGGAAACACCATATATTTT. This encodes CASSVGQGSTGNTIYF.

The rearrangement links TRBV2 to TRBJ2-1; TRBD2 agrees at 7 bases. The junction had 1 base not matched to a gene; V was cut back by 3 bases and J by 2 bases. This CDR3 region has 14 residues. In germline, CDR1 is SNHLY, CDR2 FYNNEI. As DNA, the CDR3 is TGTGCCAGCAGTGAGGGGGGGGCCTACAATGAGCAGTTCTTC. It codes for CASSEGGAYNEQFF.

The J gene is TRBJ2-4, the V gene TRBV2; tentatively, D is TRBD1 (9 bases). This CDR3 contains 18 residues. The V gene's germline CDR1 is SNHLY and CDR2 FYNNEI. Trimming took 11 bases from V and 0 from J, leaving 26 bases between them. This CDR3 reads CASVAGQGALLAKNIQYF. The DNA for the CDR3 is TGTGCCTCCGTAGCGGGACAGGGTGCGCTGCTAGCCAAAAACATTCAGTACTTC.

The rearrangement joins TRBV2 to TRBJ1-6; no firm D call. Germline V CDR1 and CDR2: SNHLY, FYNNEI. Trimming pared 6 bases from V and 8 bases from J, leaving 14 bases between. The CDR3 contains 14 residues. CDR3 DNA: TGTGCCAGCAGCGCCCGGGTGAGGTATTCACCCCTCCACTTT. Amino acids: CASSARVRYSPLHF. Full variable domain (rest looked up from reference TRBV2 and TRBJ1-6): EPEVTQTPSHQVTQMGQEVILRCVPISNHLYFYWYRQILGQKVEFLVSFYNNEISEKSEIFDDQFSVERPDGSNFTLKIRSTKLEDSAMYFCASSARVRYSPLHFGNGTRLTVT.

The chain couples TRBV6-5 to TRBJ2-7, with 7 bases that match TRBD1. The CDR3 spans 14 residues. V trimming: 6 bases; J trimming: 2 bases; junction bases outside the gene matches: 7. From germline, CDR1 is MNHEY and CDR2 SVGAGI. The CDR3 DNA is TGTGCCAGCAGCCCGGACAGGCAAACCTACGAGCAGTACTTC. This encodes CASSPDRQTYEQYF.

The rearrangement links TRBV9 to TRBJ2-5, with D possibly being TRBD2 (5 bases). The germline V gene has CDR1 SGDLS and CDR2 YYNGEE. The CDR3 has 13 amino acids. V lost 3 bases and J 5 bases, leaving 11 bases between the germline ends. The CDR3 DNA reads as TGTGCCAGCAGCGCCTTACTAGGGGAGACCCAGTACTTC. Translating gives CASSALLGETQYF.

The chain combines TRBV11-1 with TRBJ1-6, with D unresolved. In germline, CDR1 is SGHAT, CDR2 FQDESV (reference sequence). Trimming removed 4 bases at V and 7 bases at J, with 8 bases between. This CDR3 has 13 residues. Written as DNA, the CDR3 is TGTGCCAGCAGCTCCATCAAAAATTCACCCCTCCACTTT. Its protein product is CASSSIKNSPLHF.

This chain uses TRBV15 with TRBJ2-1; D may be TRBD2 (6 bases). The germline V and J ends were trimmed by 3 bases and 4 bases, with 13 bases remaining between them. CDR3 length: 15 residues. Germline V gene lookup returns CDR1 LNHNV and CDR2 YYDKDF (reference sequence). The CDR3 DNA is TGTGCCACCAGCAGTGGCGGGGACTCATACAATGAGCAGTTCTTC. It translates to CATSSGGDSYNEQFF.

The V and J genes are TRBV7-8 and TRBJ1-2; TRBD1 might be the D (5 bases). V shed 7 bases and J shed 8 bases, with 17 bases lying between them. There are 13 residues in the CDR3. The germline V gene encodes CDR1 SGHVS and CDR2 FQNEAQ. Here the CDR3 reads CASTEGSRGGYTF. CDR3 nucleotides: TGTGCCAGCACCGAAGGCTCCCGGGGGGGCTACACCTTC.

Note on this clone: The CDR3 end shows no conserved phenylalanine or tryptophan, and so a read error is likely. The chain couples TRBV7-2 to TRBJ2-7, with 8 bases aligning to TRBD1. Germline values: CDR1 SGHTA, CDR2 FQGNSA. The CDR3 spans 12 residues. Trimming cost V 5 bases and J 6 bases; bases outside gene matches: 3. DNA for the CDR3: TGTGCCAGCAGCCCTACAGGGGGCGAGCAGTACCTC. Protein sequence: CASSPTGGEQYL.

The DNA of the CDR3 is TGTGCCAGCAGCCGGGGTCAGGTGAACTATGGCTACACCTTC. This gives the protein CASSRGQVNYGYTF. This chain connects TRBV6-5 to TRBJ1-2, with no clear D. V was clipped by 6 bases and J by 2 bases, with 13 bases between them. CDR1 and CDR2 from the germline V gene are MNHEY and SVGAGI. This CDR3 comprises 14 residues.

The chain has TRBV7-2 and TRBJ1-2; D is possibly TRBD1 (6 bases). This CDR3 spans 15 amino acids. V dropped 5 bases and J dropped 4 bases, with 17 bases sitting between them. Germline CDR1 SGHTA, CDR2 FQGNSA. CDR3 in DNA: TGTGCCAGCAGCCCAGGGGCCACACAAATCTATGGCTACACCTTC. It specifies CASSPGATQIYGYTF.

This chain uses TRBV5-1 with TRBJ2-1; tentatively, D is TRBD2 (6 bases). Germline lookup yields CDR1 SGHRS and CDR2 YFSETQ. The CDR3 runs 15 residues. The V end was cut by 3 bases, the J end by 7 bases, with 17 bases between. In DNA, the CDR3 is TGCGCCAGCAGCTCGCACGGAGGGGTGGCAAATGAGCAGTTCTTC. Amino acid sequence: CASSSHGGVANEQFF.

The CDR3 region is CASSEGPQPQHF. The CDR3 DNA follows: TGTGCCAGCAGTGAGGGGCCGCAGCCCCAGCATTTT. This chain uses TRBV6-1 with TRBJ1-5; TRBD1 is a possible D gene (5 bases). The CDR3 loop spans 12 amino acids. Trimming took 3 bases from V and 7 from J, leaving 7 bases between them. CDR1 is MNHNS, CDR2 SASEGT, per germline.

The chain employs TRBV6-6 and TRBJ1-1, with a possible D match to TRBD1 (6 bases). The V end lost 5 bases, the J end lost 1 base, and 17 bases lay between the germline ends. The CDR3 has 16 amino acids. Germline assignment: CDR1 MNHNY and CDR2 SVGAGI (reference sequence). As DNA, the CDR3 is TGTGCCAGCAGTAACCCTAGACTGACAGGGAACACTGAAGCTTTCTTT. It specifies CASSNPRLTGNTEAFF.

The chain combines TRBV6-6 with TRBJ2-1; D gene unclear. There are 13 residues in the CDR3. Germline V gene data show CDR1 as MNHNY and CDR2 as SVGAGI (reference sequence). V was pared by 4 bases and J by 10 bases, with 14 bases between. The CDR3 reads CASSFLSSVEQFF. The CDR3 DNA sequence: TGTGCCAGCAGTTTTCTAAGTAGTGTGGAGCAGTTCTTC.

The rearrangement links TRBV30 to TRBJ1-2, with unresolved D. In germline, CDR1 is GTSNPN, CDR2 SVGIG (reference sequence). This CDR3 comprises 13 residues. V gave up 2 bases and J gave up 5 bases, with 12 bases separating them. CDR3 nucleotide sequence: TGTGCCTGGAGTCAGACCGACTCGTATGGCTACACCTTC. Amino acids: CAWSQTDSYGYTF.

The J gene is TRBJ2-1, the V gene TRBV19; D is undetermined. The germline gives CDR1 LNHDA, CDR2 SQIVND (reference sequence). Trimming left V 1 base short and J 10 bases short, with 14 bases between. The CDR3 covers 14 residues. The CDR3 region has the DNA TGTGCCAGTAGTATAGGTCACGCGGCGGTGGAGCAGTTCTTC. Its translation: CASSIGHAAVEQFF.

This chain joins TRBV5-1 and TRBJ2-5; a possible D gene is TRBD2 (6 bases). The CDR3 is 15 residues long. Germline CDR1 and CDR2: SGHRS and YFSETQ. V lost 0 bases, J lost 4 bases, and 13 bases lay in between. The DNA for the CDR3 is TGCGCCAGCAGCTTGGGAGATCAGGGAGGAGAGACCCAGTACTTC. It encodes CASSLGDQGGETQYF.